A selection of T cell receptor beta chains follows, all from one sample in a study of identifying expanded T cells in peripheral blood. The data were produced by immunoSEQ multiplex PCR, yet TCRdb's version contains in-frame clones alone and is incomplete. The repertoire holds about 130,000 clones, 86% seen once, with 8.4% in the top ten. Sequenced material: blood. These receptors originate from a person aged 18 to 75 in good health. Each CDR3 is given with its conserved first and last residue. Each record gives: CDR3 length, V gene, J gene, CDR3 protein.

14,TRBV7-3,TRBJ1-2,CASSLDSANYGYTF
14,TRBV7-9,TRBJ1-4,CASSPDRGSEKLFF
19,TRBV5-1,TRBJ2-2,CASSLGPNSGGTNTGELFF
15,TRBV7-3,TRBJ2-1,CASSFGTTSYNEQFF
17,TRBV7-9,TRBJ2-7,CASSLQVLEETSYEQYF
14,TRBV5-1,TRBJ2-7,CASSLGDTRYEQYF
13,TRBV27,TRBJ1-5,CASSSYSNQPQHF
13,TRBV27,TRBJ1-1,CASSFRANTEAFF
15,TRBV5-4,TRBJ1-3,CASSLRGRAGNTIYF
15,TRBV9,TRBJ2-7,CASSVAWQNHYEQYF
15,TRBV6-1,TRBJ2-5,CASSELAGNQETQYF
13,TRBV13,TRBJ2-5,CASSLGPGETQYF
17,TRBV5-1,TRBJ2-5,CASSLEYAFEDRETQYF
15,TRBV29-1,TRBJ2-7,CSVLGLAGARYEQYF
15,TRBV28,TRBJ1-5,CASSLSGTGQGPQHF
11,TRBV29-1,TRBJ1-2,CSVERVYGYTF
13,TRBV5-4,TRBJ1-1,CASSPGDSLGAFF
13,TRBV11-3,TRBJ2-7,CASSSPRQYEQYF
12,TRBV2,TRBJ2-3,CANYQSRDTQYF
14,TRBV6-6,TRBJ2-7,CASSSTGGPYEQYF
16,TRBV5-5,TRBJ1-5,CASSLFVGGSNQPQHF
15,TRBV19,TRBJ2-5,CASSISPVLQETQYF
12,TRBV7-3,TRBJ2-5,CASSRFQETQYF
16,TRBV7-9,TRBJ2-3,CASSFRQAFSTDTQYF
14,TRBV7-2,TRBJ1-1,CASSLGTANTEAFF
10,TRBV19,TRBJ1-2,CAAWGAGYTF
17,TRBV23-1,TRBJ2-1,CASSQSRPEGAYNEQFF
16,TRBV10-2,TRBJ1-1,CASSESTGAKNTEAFF
12,TRBV6-5,TRBJ1-2,CASSDRDYDYTF
14,TRBV7-3,TRBJ1-1,CASSPQGTNTEAFF
16,TRBV6-5,TRBJ2-7,CASSYSLAGGTYEQYF
13,TRBV2,TRBJ2-2,CARGQLNTGELFF
15,TRBV4-1,TRBJ2-7,CASSQDTDGIREQYF
15,TRBV19,TRBJ1-3,CASSIRRGPGNTIYF
14,TRBV25-1,TRBJ2-5,CASSEFTEQETQYF
14,TRBV5-1,TRBJ2-3,CASSLNRVPDTQYF
12,TRBV5-6,TRBJ2-3,CASRTSPDTQYF
13,TRBV2,TRBJ1-2,CASSVRELYGYTF
14,TRBV27,TRBJ1-2,CASSPGQFFYGYTF
15,TRBV28,TRBJ2-7,CASSLGHQSLYEQYF
17,TRBV9,TRBJ1-2,CASSAGGQAGFSYGYTF
16,TRBV19,TRBJ2-1,CATAVGGGYGEDEQFF
15,TRBV19,TRBJ1-1,CASSIAPDRNTEAFF
18,TRBV7-2,TRBJ2-5,CASSFGLALTVYQETQYF
14,TRBV7-9,TRBJ2-1,CASRFGTGNNEQFF
17,TRBV5-1,TRBJ2-2,CASSLGLAGVGTGELFF